The present T cell receptor beta chain was sequenced within a study of CD8 T cells in ankylosing spondylitis. Preparation of TCR beta libraries was done by quantitative 5'-RACE with molecular barcodes. TCRdb ran MiXCR on the 5' RACE reads and lists one entry per CDR3 protein. Of approximately 300,000 distinct CDR3 sequences listed, roughly 20% are singletons. The study, taken as a whole, reports: Significant enrichment of disease-linked clones was reported in matched ankylosing spondylitis synovial fluid. Before this, some motif variants had been reported in reactive arthritis synovial fluid and blood. The disease-linked clones had a CD8+ phenotype and low blood frequencies.

Notes on this clonotype: Its specificity is not known.

Per the germline V gene, CDR1 is WSHSY and CDR2 is SAAADI. Between the trimmed V and J ends, which lost 7 bases and 2 bases, there was a span of 8 bases. This CDR3 is 12 amino acids long. The sequence was obtained from a male donor with ankylosing spondylitis or in good health (not recorded which). The sequenced material came from blood, either unsorted or a sorted T cell fraction (not recorded which). The chain links TRBV10-2 to TRBJ1-2, with D hard to call. The CDR3 sequence: CASMGGNYGYTF. The CDR3 bases are TGCGCCAGCATGGGAGGGAACTATGGCTACACCTTC.